There are a few counts of the clone carrying this T cell receptor (beta chain). Its target is unknown. This record belongs to a study of T cells in Graves' hyperthyroidism and ophthalmopathy. From germline, CDR1 is SGHAT and CDR2 FQDESV (reference sequence). The V segment lost 5 bases and the J segment 6 bases; nucleotides outside the gene matches: 9. CDR3 length: 15 residues. Whole-study findings and limits: Among clonotypes expanded in thyroid above 0.001, most were also found in blood.

Researchers took RNA transcripts and amplified the TCR beta CDR3 regions from them. The primer set for the first-round RT-PCR of the TCR CDR3 was HTBI. TCRdb ran MiXCR on the multiplex PCR reads and lists one entry per CDR3 protein. In the table there are approximately 380,000 distinct CDR3 sequences, 19% of which are singletons. No ophthalmopathy progression within 18 months constituted stable Graves' hyperthyroidism. Diagnostic assessment was based on clinical symptoms, serum thyroxine and TRAb, thyroid ultrasound and orbital computed tomography. It was 8 to 10 ml of fresh peripheral blood that supplied the PBMCs.

V gene TRBV11-1 combines with J gene TRBJ1-4, with 7 positions matching TRBD1. The specimen was blood. This TCR was recovered from a woman younger than 35 with Graves' hyperthyroidism. CDR3: CASSPGGPGDEKLFF. As DNA, the CDR3 is TGTGCCAGCAGCCCAGGGGGGCCGGGGGATGAAAAACTGTTTTTT. The complete variable domain, with remaining parts taken from reference TRBV11-1 and TRBJ1-4, reads EAEVAQSPRYKITEKSQAVAFWCDPISGHATLYWYRQILGQGPELLVQFQDESVVDDSQLPKDRFSAERLKGVDSTLKIQPAELGDSAMYLCASSPGGPGDEKLFFGSGTQLSVL.